This T cell receptor beta chain is drawn from a study of vaccination and CD4 T cells after COVID-19 (dated by TCRdb to between 2020 and 2023). With respect to the entire study: Every convalescent patient had a positive nasal swab PCR test for SARS-CoV-2, with mild disease in roughly 10 patients and severe disease in one. Post-COVID blood samples were collected from convalescent patients a median of roughly 100 days after diagnosis, with a range of about 30 to 161 days. The convalescent cohort comprised six males and four females, including two Hispanic individuals, seven Caucasians, two Asians and one multiracial person. In control cultures, a CEFX viral epitope pool was used as positive control, an HIV-1 Nef peptide pool was used as negative control, or no peptide was added. The spike-specific CD4+ TCR repertoire was compared before and after mRNA vaccination in approximately 9 COVID-19 convalescent patients and a handful of infection-naive healthy vaccine recipients. Culture stimuli were overlapping spike peptide pools from SARS-CoV-2 and from the common cold coronaviruses HCoV-NL63, HCoV-OC43 and HCoV-229E. Participants received two doses of either the Pfizer-BioNTech BNT162b2 vaccine (n=8) or the Moderna mRNA-1273 vaccine (n=2). Post-vaccine blood samples were taken a median of around 68 days after the second vaccine dose, with a range of 14 to 241 days.

Beyond this particular receptor, the publication reports: The study included relatively few convalescent patients and did not analyze early timepoints after natural infection. Among the post-vaccine SARS-CoV-2-reactive clones in convalescent patients, a median roughly 85% showed up only after vaccination, which suggests vaccine-specific priming. The median count of SARS-CoV-2-reactive clonotypes went up from roughly 21 after infection to more than 30 after vaccination, although the change was not significant. Of the vaccine-specific clones found in convalescent patients, nearly all (304 of 307) were mono-reactive for SARS-CoV-2 spike instead of being cross-reactive with common cold coronaviruses.

In regard to this clonotype: What antigen it recognizes has not been identified. Per-nucleotide qualities are absent, and no much larger clonotype sits a single base away.

To prepare the library, PCR was applied. At the Johns Hopkins FTIC core, DNA from the cultured CD4+ T cells underwent TCR sequencing with the Oncomine TCR Beta short-read assay. The QIAamp micro DNA kit was used to extract genomic DNA from the cultured CD4+ T cells. Oncomine TCR Beta libraries from cultured CD4+ T cells were pooled with unique dual indexes and sequenced on an Illumina iSeq 100. Concerning the study's data processing: Non-productive sequences were removed, and CDR3s not starting with C, not ending with F or W, or shorter than 7 amino acids were discarded. Antigen-specific clonotypes were identified with the MANAFEST web application by comparing peptide-stimulated wells with reference and other culture wells. Positive clones required FDR below 0.05, an odds ratio above 5, and productive frequency above 0.1% in at least two of three replicate wells. Clonotypes that were significantly expanded in both SARS-CoV-2 spike wells and at least one common cold coronavirus spike condition were defined as cross-reactive. Using R version 3.6.1, CDR3 homology was evaluated through Levenshtein distances (stringdist) along with unrooted phylogenetic trees (ape). TCRdb reanalyzed the raw reads on its own, using fastp at Q25 for trimming and MiXCR for clone calling, and kept in-frame beta chains. Rows merge per CDR3 protein into single entries with the most common DNA and genes. None of the V and J calls come from the authors' own analysis; TCRdb made them. The sample table records 9,500 to 15,000 distinct CDR3 sequences; roughly 60% of these occur just once. Around 10% of the sample lies in the top ten.

The treatment or condition label for this specimen denotes: roughly 11-day PBMC culture with coronavirus spike peptide pools or control peptides (ViraFEST assay). The study used the ViraFEST assay, which expanded antigen-specific T cells with peptide pools and then identified expanded clonotypes by TCR sequencing. The convalescent patients' positive SARS-CoV-2 PCR tests were from March to December 2020, which was before the Alpha, Beta and Delta variants emerged in the United States. Each well held about 1.8 million PBMCs cultured with around 10 ug/ml peptide pools in IMDM containing roughly 5% human AB serum and approximately 10 IU/ml IL-2. Half of the culture medium was replaced with fresh IL-2-containing medium on days 3 and 7. After approximately eleven days of culture, CD4+ T cells were isolated by negative selection using the EasySep CD4+ T cell isolation kit. PBMCs were separated from whole blood using Ficoll-Paque Plus gradient centrifugation and then either used fresh or cryopreserved at -140C. Culture conditions were generally each tested in triplicate wells.

Trimming at the junction amounts to 5 bases on V and 2 bases on J, and the germline ends lie 12 bases apart. As encoded in the germline V gene, CDR1 is MNHEY while CDR2 is SVGEGT. The CDR3 covers 14 residues, taking in both the cysteine and the phenylalanine. This entry keeps only the CDR3 DNA: 42 bases, framed from base 1. Sample: CD4+ T cells from blood, cultured in vitro, taken before SARS-CoV-2 vaccination. The chain was built from TRBV6-2 or TRBV6-3 and TRBJ1-2; the D gene is possibly TRBD1, with 5 bases matching. This receptor was taken from a human donor who had recovered from COVID-19. This receptor carries the CDR3 CASSTRVVNYGYTF. Read as DNA, the sequence is TGTGCCAGCAGTACCAGGGTAGTGAACTATGGCTACACCTTC.